These T cell receptor beta chains were read from a single sample in a study of blood T cell repertoires in COVID-19. The repertoire was sequenced with immunoSEQ multiplex PCR; TCRdb's copy has only in-frame clones and lacks some. The sample contains 200,000 to 250,000 clones, about 93% of which appear only once. The source material was peripheral blood. Source of these receptors: a man in his sixties with COVID-19, enrolled during active disease. CDR3s include the opening cysteine and the closing phenylalanine or tryptophan. D genes are given only for firm matches. Clone size is not always given. Where it is, it says once, few, many or a class for expanded clones.

NA	TRBV2	TRBJ1-2	NA	CASTPGDTPTGYTF	TGTGCCAGCACCCCAGGGGACACCCCCACTGGCTACACCTTC
NA	TRBV7-2	TRBJ1-5	NA	CASSLGSGQGVHHF	TGTGCCAGCAGCTTAGGTTCGGGACAAGGCGTCCACCATTTT
NA	TRBV7-3	TRBJ2-2	NA	CASSLYVANTGELFF	TGTGCCAGCAGCTTATATGTAGCGAACACCGGGGAGCTGTTTTTT
NA	TRBV11-2	TRBJ1-6	TRBD1	CASSLEASTGAASPLHF	TGTGCCAGCAGCCTCGAAGCGAGCACAGGGGCGGCTTCACCCCTCCACTTT
once	TRBV7-2	TRBJ2-2	NA	CASSTDQGELFF	TGTGCCAGCAGCACCGATCAGGGGGAGCTGTTTTTT
NA	TRBV5-5	TRBJ2-3	TRBD1	CASSSFGRGPTDTQYF	TGTGCCAGCAGTTCCTTCGGCAGGGGGCCCACAGATACGCAGTATTTT
NA	TRBV19	TRBJ2-2	NA	CASTRLGGANTGELFF	TGTGCCAGTACCCGTTTGGGGGGGGCAAACACCGGGGAGCTGTTTTTT
once	TRBV3-1/TRBV3-2	TRBJ2-7	TRBD1	CASSQGTGGSYEQYF	TGTGCCAGCAGCCAAGGGACAGGGGGATCCTACGAGCAGTACTTC
NA	TRBV28	TRBJ2-3	TRBD2	CASRESGNINTDTQYF	TGTGCCAGCAGGGAGAGCGGGAACATCAACACAGATACGCAGTATTTT
NA	TRBV6-2/TRBV6-3	TRBJ2-2	NA	CASSYFSNTGELFF	TGTGCCAGCAGTTACTTCTCGAACACCGGGGAGCTGTTTTTT
NA	TRBV6-5	TRBJ2-2	NA	CASSTGSTTGELFF	TGTGCCAGCAGTACAGGGAGTACGACCGGGGAGCTGTTTTTT
NA	TRBV5-4	TRBJ2-7	TRBD2	CASSLVAGTSYEQYF	TGTGCCAGCAGCTTGGTAGCGGGGACTTCCTACGAGCAGTACTTC
NA	TRBV5-5	TRBJ2-1	TRBD2	CASSSGLAEYNEQFF	TGTGCCAGCAGCTCGGGACTAGCCGAGTATAATGAGCAGTTCTTC
NA	TRBV19	TRBJ2-7	TRBD1	CASSIWEGQGTYYEQYF	TGTGCCAGTAGTATTTGGGAGGGACAGGGGACTTACTACGAGCAGTACTTC
NA	TRBV5-5	TRBJ1-1	NA	CASSLDYRVGTEAFF	TGTGCCAGCAGCTTGGATTACAGGGTGGGTACTGAAGCTTTCTTT
NA	TRBV5-6	TRBJ1-6	NA	CASSLGSGVNNSPLHF	TGTGCCAGCAGCTTGGGTTCAGGGGTGAATAATTCACCCCTCCACTTT
NA	TRBV28	TRBJ1-5	NA	CASSFPARARQPQHF	TGTGCCAGCAGTTTCCCGGCCAGGGCACGTCAGCCCCAGCATTTT
NA	TRBV2	TRBJ2-2	NA	CAIKEEGQLNTGELFF	TGTGCCATAAAGGAGGAGGGACAGTTAAACACCGGGGAGCTGTTTTTT
NA	TRBV24-1	TRBJ2-1	NA	CATSDSGSSYNEQFF	TGTGCCACCAGTGACTCGGGGAGCTCCTACAATGAGCAGTTCTTC
NA	TRBV28	TRBJ1-2	TRBD1	CASSPDRVYGYTF	TGTGCCAGCAGTCCCGACAGGGTCTATGGCTACACCTTC
NA	TRBV9	TRBJ1-6	NA	CASSSRPEAELGLHF	TGTGCCAGCAGCTCTAGACCCGAGGCGGAATTAGGCCTCCACTTT
NA	TRBV21-1	TRBJ1-1	NA	CASSHPGGIGNTEAFF	TGTGCCAGCAGCCATCCAGGGGGTATAGGGAACACTGAAGCTTTCTTT
NA	TRBV2	TRBJ1-4	NA	CASSETEANEKLFF	TGTGCCAGCAGTGAAACAGAAGCTAATGAAAAACTGTTTTTT
NA	TRBV9	TRBJ2-1	TRBD2	CASSPGLAGALSSSYNEQFF	TGTGCCAGCAGCCCTGGACTAGCGGGGGCTCTATCGAGCTCCTACAATGAGCAGTTCTTC
NA	TRBV19	TRBJ2-2	NA	CASTIDSKTGELFF	TGTGCCAGTACTATCGACAGTAAAACCGGGGAGCTGTTTTTT
NA	TRBV7-9	TRBJ1-5	TRBD1	CASSQGQGFSNQPQHF	TGTGCCAGCAGCCAAGGACAGGGGTTCAGCAATCAGCCCCAGCATTTT
NA	TRBV2	TRBJ1-6	TRBD1	CASSEGRGFNSPLHF	TGTGCCAGCAGTGAAGGCAGGGGGTTCAATTCACCCCTCCACTTT
NA	TRBV10-2	TRBJ2-1	TRBD2	CASKTSGSSYNEQFF	TGCGCCAGCAAGACTAGCGGGAGCTCCTACAATGAGCAGTTCTTC
once	TRBV9	TRBJ2-7	TRBD2	CASSVGLAGVYEQYF	TGTGCCAGCAGCGTAGGACTAGCGGGAGTCTACGAGCAGTACTTC
NA	TRBV5-1	TRBJ2-1	TRBD1	CASSVGLGTGLNEQFF	TGCGCCAGCAGCGTAGGTTTGGGGACAGGGCTAAATGAGCAGTTCTTC
NA	TRBV4-2	TRBJ2-3	NA	CASSQDYAGTDTQYF	TGTGCCAGCAGCCAAGATTACGCGGGGACAGATACGCAGTATTTT
NA	TRBV7-3	TRBJ2-2	TRBD1	CASSSRQGGTGELFF	TGTGCCAGCAGCTCCCGACAGGGTGGGACCGGGGAGCTGTTTTTT
NA	TRBV18	TRBJ2-3	NA	CASSQGSPLVREDTQYF	TGTGCCAGCTCACAGGGGAGCCCGCTCGTCCGGGAGGATACGCAGTATTTT
NA	TRBV7-2	TRBJ1-2	NA	CASSDGVFGGYTF	TGTGCCAGCAGCGACGGGGTTTTCGGTGGCTACACCTTC
NA	TRBV5-4	TRBJ2-1	NA	CASSLGASASNEQFF	TGTGCCAGCAGTTTAGGGGCTAGCGCCTCTAATGAGCAGTTCTTC
few	TRBV7-9	TRBJ1-1	TRBD1	CASFRGKPIAEAFF	TGTGCCAGCTTCAGGGGGAAACCAATCGCTGAAGCTTTCTTT
few	TRBV27	TRBJ2-7	NA	CATGSGGYEQYF	TGTGCCACCGGAAGTGGCGGCTACGAGCAGTACTTC
NA	TRBV19	TRBJ1-1	NA	CASSIDGGMNTEAFF	TGTGCCAGTAGTATAGACGGGGGAATGAACACTGAAGCTTTCTTT
NA	TRBV7-2	TRBJ1-3	NA	CASSRDWSSGNTIYF	TGTGCCAGTTCCCGGGACTGGAGCTCTGGAAACACCATATATTTT
NA	TRBV19	TRBJ1-2	NA	CASSHNPRLNFNYGYTF	TGTGCCAGTAGTCACAATCCGAGACTAAACTTTAACTATGGCTACACCTTC
NA	TRBV4-1	TRBJ1-3	NA	CASSRTTTSRSGNTIYF	TGCGCCAGCAGCCGGACCACCACTAGCCGGTCTGGAAACACCATATATTTT
NA	TRBV7-8	TRBJ1-1	NA	CASSAKRSNTEAFF	TGTGCCAGCAGCGCGAAACGTAGTAACACTGAAGCTTTCTTT
NA	TRBV6-5	TRBJ1-3	TRBD1	CASSYGTGPGNTIYF	TGTGCCAGCAGTTACGGGACAGGGCCCGGAAACACCATATATTTT
NA	TRBV28	TRBJ1-5	NA	CASRYRDTSNQPQHF	TGTGCCAGCAGGTACAGGGACACATCCAATCAGCCCCAGCATTTT
NA	TRBV6-5	TRBJ2-7	TRBD2	CASILTPGEGYEQYF	TGTGCCAGCATTCTAACGCCGGGGGAGGGGTACGAGCAGTACTTC
NA	TRBV2	TRBJ2-7	NA	CATMEGPGPGSFEQYF	TGTGCCACCATGGAGGGGCCGGGACCGGGGAGTTTCGAGCAGTACTTC
NA	TRBV5-1	TRBJ2-3	TRBD2	CASSLGIKGTSGGATDTQYF	TGCGCCAGCAGCTTGGGTATAAAAGGGACTAGCGGGGGGGCTACAGATACGCAGTATTTT
once	TRBV30	TRBJ2-5	NA	CAWFSGLSGETQYF	TGTGCCTGGTTCTCAGGGCTCTCAGGGGAGACCCAGTACTTC
NA	TRBV19	TRBJ1-5	NA	CASSPRAGQPQHF	TGTGCCAGTAGTCCCAGGGCCGGTCAGCCCCAGCATTTT
NA	TRBV28	TRBJ1-2	NA	CASSSDIVHGYTF	TGTGCCAGCAGTTCCGACATAGTTCATGGCTACACCTTC